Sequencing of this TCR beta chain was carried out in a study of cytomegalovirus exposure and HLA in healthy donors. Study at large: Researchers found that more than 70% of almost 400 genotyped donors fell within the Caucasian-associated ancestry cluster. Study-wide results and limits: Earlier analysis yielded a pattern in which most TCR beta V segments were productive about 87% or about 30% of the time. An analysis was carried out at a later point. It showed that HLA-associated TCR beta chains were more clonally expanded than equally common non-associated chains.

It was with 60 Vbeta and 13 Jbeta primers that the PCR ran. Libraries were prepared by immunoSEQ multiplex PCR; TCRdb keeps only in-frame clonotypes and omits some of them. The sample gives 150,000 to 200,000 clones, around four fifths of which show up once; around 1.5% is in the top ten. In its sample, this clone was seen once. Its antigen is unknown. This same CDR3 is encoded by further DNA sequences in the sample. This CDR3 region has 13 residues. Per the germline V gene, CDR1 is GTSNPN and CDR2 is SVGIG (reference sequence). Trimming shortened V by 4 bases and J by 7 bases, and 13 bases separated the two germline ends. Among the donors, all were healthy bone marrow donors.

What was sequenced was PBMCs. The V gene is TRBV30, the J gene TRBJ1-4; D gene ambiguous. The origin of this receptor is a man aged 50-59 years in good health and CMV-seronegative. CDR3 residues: CAWNPGRSEKLFF. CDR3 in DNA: TGTGCCTGGAATCCGGGGAGGAGTGAAAAACTGTTTTTT.